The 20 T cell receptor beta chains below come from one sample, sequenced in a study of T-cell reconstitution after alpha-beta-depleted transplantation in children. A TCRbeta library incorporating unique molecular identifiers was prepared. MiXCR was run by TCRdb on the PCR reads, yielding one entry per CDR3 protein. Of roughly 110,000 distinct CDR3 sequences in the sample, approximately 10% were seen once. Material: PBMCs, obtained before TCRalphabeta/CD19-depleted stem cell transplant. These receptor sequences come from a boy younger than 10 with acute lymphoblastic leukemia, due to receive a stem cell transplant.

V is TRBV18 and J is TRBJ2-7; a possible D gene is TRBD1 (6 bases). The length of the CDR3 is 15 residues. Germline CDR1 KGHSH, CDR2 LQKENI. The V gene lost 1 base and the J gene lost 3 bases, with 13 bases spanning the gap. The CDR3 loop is CASSPRGLGDYEQYF. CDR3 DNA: TGTGCCAGCTCACCACGGGGGCTCGGAGACTACGAGCAGTACTTC.

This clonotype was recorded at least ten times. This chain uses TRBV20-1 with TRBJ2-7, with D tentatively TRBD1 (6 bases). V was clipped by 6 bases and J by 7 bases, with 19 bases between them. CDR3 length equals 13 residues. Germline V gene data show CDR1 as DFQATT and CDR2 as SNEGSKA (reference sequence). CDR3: CSALRGQPLEQYF. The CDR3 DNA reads TGCAGTGCCCTACGGGGACAACCCCTAGAGCAGTACTTC.

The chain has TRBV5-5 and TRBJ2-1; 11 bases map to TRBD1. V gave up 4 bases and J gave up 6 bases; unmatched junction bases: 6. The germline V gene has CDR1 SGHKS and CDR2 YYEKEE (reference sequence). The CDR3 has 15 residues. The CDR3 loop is CASSHPGTGGNEQFF. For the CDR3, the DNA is TGTGCCAGCAGCCACCCCGGGACAGGGGGCAATGAGCAGTTCTTC.

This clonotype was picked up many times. The CDR3 bases are TGCAGTGCTAGTACCGGGGGCACAGATACGCAGTATTTT. It encodes CSASTGGTDTQYF. This sequence joins TRBV20-1 and TRBJ2-3; possibly TRBD2 for D (5 bases). There are 13 residues in the CDR3. CDR1 and CDR2 from the germline V gene are DFQATT and SNEGSKA (reference sequence). The germline V and J ends were trimmed by 3 bases and 1 base, with 8 bases remaining between them.

CDR3 sequence: CASSFQGAGNTIYF. The CDR3 DNA is TGTGCCAGCAGCTTTCAGGGGGCTGGAAACACCATATATTTT. This rearrangement joins TRBV5-6 to TRBJ1-3; 7 bases are a match to TRBD1. The CDR3 sequence is 14 residues long. Germline lookup yields CDR1 SGHDT and CDR2 YYEEEE. J lost 2 bases, V lost 2 bases, and 1 base had no gene match.

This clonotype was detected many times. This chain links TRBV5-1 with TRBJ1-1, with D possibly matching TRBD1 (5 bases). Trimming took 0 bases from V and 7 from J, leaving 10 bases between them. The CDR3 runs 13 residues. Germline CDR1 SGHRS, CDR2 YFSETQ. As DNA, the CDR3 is TGCGCCAGCAGCTTGGAGGGGAGGAATGAAGCTTTCTTT. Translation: CASSLEGRNEAFF.

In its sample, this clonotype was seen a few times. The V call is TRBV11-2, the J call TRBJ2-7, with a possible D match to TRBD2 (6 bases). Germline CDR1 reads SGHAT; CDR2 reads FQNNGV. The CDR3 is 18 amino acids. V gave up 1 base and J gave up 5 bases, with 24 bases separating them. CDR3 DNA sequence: TGTGCCAGCAGCTTAGTAGTGGAGCGGGCGACCGCCCTCGACGAGCAGTACTTC. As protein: CASSLVVERATALDEQYF.

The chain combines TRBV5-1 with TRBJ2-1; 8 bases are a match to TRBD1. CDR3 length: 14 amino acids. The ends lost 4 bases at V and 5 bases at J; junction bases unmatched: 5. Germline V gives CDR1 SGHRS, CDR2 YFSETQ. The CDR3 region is CASSAGGLNNEQFF. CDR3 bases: TGCGCCAGCAGCGCAGGGGGCCTCAACAATGAGCAGTTCTTC.

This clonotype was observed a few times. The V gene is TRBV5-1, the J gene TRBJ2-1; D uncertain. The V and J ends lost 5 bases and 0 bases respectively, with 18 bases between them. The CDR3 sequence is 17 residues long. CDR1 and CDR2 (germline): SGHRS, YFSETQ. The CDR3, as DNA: TGCGCCAGCAGTCCGCTCGGTAGCTGGAGCTCCTACAATGAGCAGTTCTTC. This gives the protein CASSPLGSWSSYNEQFF.

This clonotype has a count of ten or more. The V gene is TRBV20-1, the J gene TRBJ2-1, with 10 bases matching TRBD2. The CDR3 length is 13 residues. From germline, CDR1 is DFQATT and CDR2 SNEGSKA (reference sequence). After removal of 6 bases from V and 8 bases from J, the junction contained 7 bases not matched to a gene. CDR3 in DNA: TGCAGTGCAGTAGCGGGAGGCGGGGATGAGCAGTTCTTC. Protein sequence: CSAVAGGGDEQFF.

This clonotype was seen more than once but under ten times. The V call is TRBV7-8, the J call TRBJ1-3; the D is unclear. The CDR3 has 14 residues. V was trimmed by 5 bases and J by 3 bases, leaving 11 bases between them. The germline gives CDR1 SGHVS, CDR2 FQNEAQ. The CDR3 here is CASSQRTDGNTIYF. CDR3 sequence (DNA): TGTGCCAGCAGCCAACGGACTGATGGAAACACCATATATTTT.

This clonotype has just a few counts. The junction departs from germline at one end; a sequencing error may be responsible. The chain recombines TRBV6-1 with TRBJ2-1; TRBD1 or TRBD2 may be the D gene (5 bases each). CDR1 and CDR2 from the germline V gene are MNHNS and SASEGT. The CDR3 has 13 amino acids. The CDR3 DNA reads TGTGCCAGCAGTGTCGGAAGGGACCGACCTCCACTCTTC. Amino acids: CASSVGRDRPPLF.

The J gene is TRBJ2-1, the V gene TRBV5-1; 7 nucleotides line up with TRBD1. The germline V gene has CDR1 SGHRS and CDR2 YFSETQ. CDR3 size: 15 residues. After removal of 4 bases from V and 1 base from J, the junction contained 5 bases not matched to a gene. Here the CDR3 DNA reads TGCGCCAGCAGCCCAGGACAGGTTTCCTACAATGAGCAGTTCTTC. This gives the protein CASSPGQVSYNEQFF.

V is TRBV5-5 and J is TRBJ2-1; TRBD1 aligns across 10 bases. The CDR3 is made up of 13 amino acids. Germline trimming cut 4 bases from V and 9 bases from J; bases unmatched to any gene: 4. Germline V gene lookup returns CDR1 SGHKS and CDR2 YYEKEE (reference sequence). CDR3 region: CASSQGDRGEQFF. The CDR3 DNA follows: TGTGCCAGCAGCCAAGGGGACAGGGGTGAGCAGTTCTTC. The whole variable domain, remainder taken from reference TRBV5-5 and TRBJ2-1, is DAGVTQSPTHLIKTRGQQVTLRCSPISGHKSVSWYQQVLGQGPQFIFQYYEKEERGRGNFPDRFSARQFPNYSSELNVNALLLGDSALYLCASSQGDRGEQFFGPGTRLTVL.

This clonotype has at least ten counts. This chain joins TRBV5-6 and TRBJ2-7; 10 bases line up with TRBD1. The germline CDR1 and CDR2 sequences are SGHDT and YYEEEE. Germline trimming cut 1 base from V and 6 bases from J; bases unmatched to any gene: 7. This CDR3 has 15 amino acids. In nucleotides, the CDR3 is TGTGCCAGCAGCTTGATTGACAGGGGGCTAGGCGAGCAGTACTTC. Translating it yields CASSLIDRGLGEQYF. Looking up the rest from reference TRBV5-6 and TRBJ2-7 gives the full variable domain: DAGVTQSPTHLIKTRGQQVTLRCSPKSGHDTVSWYQQALGQGPQFIFQYYEEEERQRGNFPDRFSGHQFPNYSSELNVNALLLGDSALYLCASSLIDRGLGEQYFGPGTRLTVT.

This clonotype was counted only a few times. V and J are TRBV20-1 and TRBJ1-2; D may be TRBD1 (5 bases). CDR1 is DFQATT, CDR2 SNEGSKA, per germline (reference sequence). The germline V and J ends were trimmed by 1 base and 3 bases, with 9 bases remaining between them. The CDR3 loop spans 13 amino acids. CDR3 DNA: TGCAGTGCTAGAGGACAGACAGACTATGGCTACACCTTC. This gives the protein CSARGQTDYGYTF.

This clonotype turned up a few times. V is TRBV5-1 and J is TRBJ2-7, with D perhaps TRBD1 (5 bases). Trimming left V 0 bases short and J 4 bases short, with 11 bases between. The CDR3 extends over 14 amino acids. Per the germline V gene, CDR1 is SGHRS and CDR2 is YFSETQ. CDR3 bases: TGCGCCAGCAGCTTGGACGACAGAAAGTACGAGCAGTACTTC. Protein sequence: CASSLDDRKYEQYF.

CDR3 in amino acids: CASSHKGSYGYTF. The CDR3 DNA is TGCGCCAGCAGCCACAAAGGCAGCTATGGCTACACCTTC. The V and J genes are TRBV5-1 and TRBJ1-2; no clear D gene. With 4 bases removed from V and 4 bases from J, the gap between germline ends came to 11 bases. CDR3 length: 13 residues. Per the germline V gene, CDR1 is SGHRS and CDR2 is YFSETQ.

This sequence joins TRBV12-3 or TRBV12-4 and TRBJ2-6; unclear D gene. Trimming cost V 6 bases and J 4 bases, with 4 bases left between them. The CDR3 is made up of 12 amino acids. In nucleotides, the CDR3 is TGTGCCAGCAGGTGGGGGGCCAACGTCCTGACTTTC. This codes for CASRWGANVLTF.

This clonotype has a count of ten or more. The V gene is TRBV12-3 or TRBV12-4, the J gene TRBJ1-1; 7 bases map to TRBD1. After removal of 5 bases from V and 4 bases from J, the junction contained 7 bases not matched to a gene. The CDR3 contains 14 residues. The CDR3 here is CASSGGGQRTEAFF. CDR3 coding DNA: TGTGCCAGCAGTGGAGGGGGCCAGCGCACTGAAGCTTTCTTT.